This section outlines one T cell receptor beta chain sequence together with its context. The junction had 0 bases not matched to a gene; V was cut back by 4 bases and J by 5 bases. Looked up from germline, CDR1 is SQVTM and CDR2 is ANQGSEA. This CDR3 region has 12 residues. Per the original data handling: Researchers report that nucleated cell counts were estimated from reference gene primer amplification. The protocol was immunoSEQ multiplex PCR, while the TCRdb copy is restricted to in-frame clones and leaves out a portion. The V and J calls and clone size were taken over from that table, and D and trimming were inferred from the DNA. The table lists roughly 70,000 clones, about 88% of them singletons. These data come from a study of blood T cell repertoires in COVID-19. Overall study context: Both acute and convalescent COVID-19 samples were obtained from the United States, Italy and Spain. PBMCs, B-cell-depleted T cells, or T cells provided the cDNA or gDNA that made up the material.

The source is a man between 70 and 80 years old with active COVID-19. Sequenced material: peripheral blood. The rearrangement links TRBV29-1 to TRBJ1-1; 11 bases are shared with TRBD1. DNA for the CDR3: TGCAGCGTTGGGGACAGGGGGACTGAAGCTTTCTTT. It is translated as CSVGDRGTEAFF.